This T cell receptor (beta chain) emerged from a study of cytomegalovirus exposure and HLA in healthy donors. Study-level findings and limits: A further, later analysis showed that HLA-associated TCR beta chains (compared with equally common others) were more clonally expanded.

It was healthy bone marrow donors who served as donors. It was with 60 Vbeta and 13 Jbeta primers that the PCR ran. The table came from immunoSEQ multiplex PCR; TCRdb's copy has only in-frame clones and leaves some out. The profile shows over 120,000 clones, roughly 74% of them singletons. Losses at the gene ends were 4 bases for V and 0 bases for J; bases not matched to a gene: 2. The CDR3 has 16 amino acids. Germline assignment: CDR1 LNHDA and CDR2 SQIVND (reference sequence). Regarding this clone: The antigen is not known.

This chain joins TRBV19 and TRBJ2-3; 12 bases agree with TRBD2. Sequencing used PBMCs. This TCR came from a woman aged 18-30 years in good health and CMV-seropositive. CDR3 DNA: TGTGCCAGTAGTAGGACTAGCGGGGCTAGCACAGATACGCAGTATTTT. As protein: CASSRTSGASTDTQYF.